Presented here are 28 T cell receptor beta chains from one specimen sequenced in a study of a mutant IDH1 vaccine in newly diagnosed glioma (dated by TCRdb to the early 2020s). These receptors have no identified antigens. In light of the paper, this sample's time point label describes: week 23, last vaccination. Each vaccine dose was 300 ug of a 20-mer mutant IDH1 peptide in Montanide, given subcutaneously with topical imiquimod. Library preparation was by the immunoSEQ multiplex PCR assay. In its TCRdb copy, this immuneACCESS table keeps in-frame sequences only and misses some clones. Where compared with another copy, unresolved V genes explain less than half of these, and the others have no known cause. The sample table shows roughly 30,000 clones, and roughly 90% are seen once. The leading ten clones occupy around 2.4% of the sample. The input for sequencing was PBMCs, taken from a glioma patient whose treatment included an IDH1 peptide vaccine. Source of these receptors: a man aged 35-49 years with glioma.

The V call is TRBV4-3, the J call TRBJ2-7, with D uncertain. The germline V gene has CDR1 LGHNA and CDR2 YSLEER. V was shortened by 1 base and J by 4 bases, with 17 bases between the two germline ends. The CDR3 extends over 16 amino acids. CDR3 amino acids: CASSQGPPGFGYEQYF. The CDR3 nucleotides read TGCGCCAGCAGCCAAGGTCCACCCGGGTTCGGATACGAGCAGTACTTC.

The rearrangement joins TRBV19 to TRBJ1-2, with 11 positions matching TRBD1. The V gene's germline CDR1 is LNHDA and CDR2 SQIVND (reference sequence). The junction had 7 bases not matched to a gene; V was cut back by 7 bases and J by 3 bases. The CDR3 has 15 residues. This chain's CDR3 is CASTHGGQGDYGYTF. CDR3 sequence (DNA): TGTGCCAGTACGCATGGGGGACAGGGGGACTATGGCTACACCTTC.

The chain links TRBV5-1 to TRBJ2-5, with D perhaps matching TRBD1 (5 bases). V was clipped by 1 base and J by 4 bases, with 11 bases between them. The CDR3 runs 14 residues. Germline CDR1 SGHRS, CDR2 YFSETQ. The CDR3 DNA follows: TGCGCCAGCAGCTTGTTAGGGGTTGGAGAGACCCAGTACTTC. The encoded protein is CASSLLGVGETQYF.

This rearrangement joins TRBV7-8 to TRBJ1-2; 8 positions match TRBD1. This CDR3 region has 13 residues. V lost 5 bases, J lost 8 bases, and 7 bases stayed unmatched. Looked up from germline, CDR1 is SGHVS and CDR2 is FQNEAQ. This CDR3 reads CASSPDRGYGYTF. In nucleotides, the CDR3 is TGTGCCAGCAGCCCCGACAGGGGATACGGCTACACCTTC. The full variable domain, with the rest looked up from reference TRBV7-8 and TRBJ1-2, is GAGVSQSPRYKVAKRGQDVALRCDPISGHVSLFWYQQALGQGPEFLTYFQNEAQLDKSGLPSDRFFAERPEGSVSTLKIQRTQQEDSAVYLCASSPDRGYGYTFGSGTRLTVV.

The sample holds one count of this clone. The chain carries TRBV5-1 and TRBJ1-5; perhaps TRBD1 as D (5 bases). Germline CDR1 SGHRS, CDR2 YFSETQ. The length of the CDR3 is 14 residues. Trimming stripped 4 bases from V and 0 bases from J, with 8 bases between. The CDR3 loop is CASSPDSSNQPQHF. Written as DNA, the CDR3 is TGCGCCAGCAGCCCAGACAGTAGCAATCAGCCCCAGCATTTT.

The gene calls are TRBV6-1 and TRBJ2-7; no clear D gene. Germline CDR1 reads MNHNS; CDR2 reads SASEGT. This CDR3 is built from 10 residues. Trimming stripped 3 bases from V and 3 bases from J, with 0 bases between. CDR3 amino acids: CASSDYEQYF. In DNA form, the CDR3 reads TGTGCCAGCAGTGACTACGAGCAGTACTTC.

This clone appeared once. The rearrangement links TRBV5-1 to TRBJ1-5; 7 nucleotides match TRBD1. The V gene end was trimmed by 0 bases and the J gene end by 3 bases; junction bases not matched to a gene: 3. Germline V lookup: CDR1 SGHRS, CDR2 YFSETQ. The CDR3 has 15 residues. The DNA of the CDR3 is TGCGCCAGCAGCTTGGGGACAGGCCCCAATCAGCCCCAGCATTTT. Amino acids: CASSLGTGPNQPQHF.

V usage is TRBV7-6 and J usage is TRBJ2-3, with TRBD2 identical over 7 bases. The J segment lost 3 bases and the V segment lost 5 bases, leaving 11 bases of the junction unmatched. Germline V gives CDR1 SGHVS, CDR2 FNYEAQ. CDR3 size: 16 residues. The CDR3 spells CASSRREAGETDTQYF. CDR3 in DNA: TGTGCCAGCAGCCGACGGGAGGCGGGAGAGACAGATACGCAGTATTTT. Variable domain in full (rest from reference TRBV7-6 and TRBJ2-3): GAGVSQSPRYKVTKRGQDVALRCDPISGHVSLYWYRQALGQGPEFLTYFNYEAQQDKSGLPNDRFSAERPEGSISTLTIQRTEQRDSAMYRCASSRREAGETDTQYFGPGTRLTVL.

This chain links TRBV2 with TRBJ1-1; 9 bases align to TRBD1. J was trimmed by 8 bases and V by 6 bases; bases with no gene match: 10. From germline, CDR1 is SNHLY and CDR2 FYNNEI. The CDR3 is 14 residues long. CDR3 sequence reads: CASRVTGGPLEAFF. In nucleotides, the CDR3 is TGTGCCAGCAGAGTTACAGGGGGCCCCCTAGAAGCTTTCTTT. The full variable domain, in which reference TRBV2 and TRBJ1-1 provide the parts outside the CDR3, is EPEVTQTPSHQVTQMGQEVILRCVPISNHLYFYWYRQILGQKVEFLVSFYNNEISEKSEIFDDQFSVERPDGSNFTLKIRSTKLEDSAMYFCASRVTGGPLEAFFGQGTRLTVV.

The chain combines TRBV19 with TRBJ1-1; 8 bases are shared with TRBD1. Germline-derived CDR1 and CDR2 are LNHDA and SQIVND (reference sequence). The CDR3 extends over 14 amino acids. V shed 4 bases, J shed 1 base, and the junction held 2 bases outside the gene matches. CDR3 sequence: CASSRTGSNTEAFF. Here the CDR3 DNA reads TGTGCCAGTAGTAGGACAGGGTCGAACACTGAAGCTTTCTTT.

V and J are TRBV9 and TRBJ1-4; 7 bases fit TRBD1. CDR1 is SGDLS, CDR2 YYNGEE, per germline. This CDR3 comprises 17 residues. V lost 0 bases, J lost 3 bases, and 8 bases stayed unmatched. Written as DNA, the CDR3 is TGTGCCAGCAGCGTAGGACAGGGCTCGAGGTCTAATGAAAAACTGTTTTTT. Protein: CASSVGQGSRSNEKLFF.

CDR3: CASSRVAGDNNEQFF. For the CDR3, the DNA is TGTGCCAGCAGCCGGGTGGCGGGAGATAACAATGAGCAGTTCTTC. The chain recombines TRBV6-1 with TRBJ2-1, with TRBD2 matching over 7 bases. From germline, CDR1 is MNHNS and CDR2 SASEGT. The CDR3 consists of 15 residues. The ends lost 6 bases at V and 5 bases at J; junction bases unmatched: 10.

J is TRBJ2-3 and V is TRBV5-1, with D possibly TRBD2 on 6 matching bases. The CDR3 has 15 residues. Germline V gene sequence: CDR1 SGHRS, CDR2 YFSETQ. Trimming took 0 bases from V and 1 from J, leaving 9 bases between them. The CDR3 DNA follows: TGCGCCAGCAGCTTGGCCAGGAGGGGCACAGATACGCAGTATTTT. Translation: CASSLARRGTDTQYF.

The gene calls are TRBV2 and TRBJ2-5; D possibly corresponds to TRBD2 (6 bases). This CDR3 spans 13 amino acids. V shed 6 bases and J shed 7 bases, with 15 bases lying between them. CDR1 is SNHLY and CDR2 is FYNNEI in the germline V gene. DNA for the CDR3: TGTGCCAGCAGGGGGGGACCCGTGGGGACCCAGTACTTC. It specifies CASRGGPVGTQYF. The variable domain in full, with the rest retrieved from reference TRBV2 and TRBJ2-5, is EPEVTQTPSHQVTQMGQEVILRCVPISNHLYFYWYRQILGQKVEFLVSFYNNEISEKSEIFDDQFSVERPDGSNFTLKIRSTKLEDSAMYFCASRGGPVGTQYFGPGTRLLVL.

This clone has only one observation. This chain connects TRBV2 to TRBJ2-3; 8 nucleotides agree with TRBD2. With 5 bases clipped from V and 1 base from J, the junction kept 5 bases outside the gene matches. In germline, CDR1 is SNHLY, CDR2 FYNNEI. CDR3 length equals 15 residues. CDR3 loop: CASSPLRGGTDTQYF. DNA of the CDR3: TGTGCCAGCAGTCCGTTGCGGGGGGGCACAGATACGCAGTATTTT.

The rearrangement joins TRBV19 to TRBJ1-5; 8 nucleotides line up with TRBD1. This CDR3 is 13 amino acids long. Unmatched junction bases numbered 6, after V lost 7 bases and J lost 7 bases. CDR1 is LNHDA and CDR2 is SQIVND in the germline V gene (reference sequence). Here the CDR3 reads CASKTGGGQPQHF. DNA for the CDR3: TGTGCCAGTAAAACAGGGGGGGGCCAGCCCCAGCATTTT.

The chain employs TRBV28 and TRBJ1-1; D not certain. Germline CDR1 is MDHEN and CDR2 is SYDVKM. The CDR3 totals 13 residues. The V gene lost 3 bases and the J gene lost 13 bases, with 18 bases spanning the gap. DNA of the CDR3: TGTGCCAGCAGTTTGGTCCAATCCCCCGTCTGTTTCTTT. This encodes CASSLVQSPVCFF.

This clone was detected only once. As DNA, the CDR3 is TGCGCCAGCAGCTTGGCTGGGGCAAGATATAATTCACCCCTCCACTTT. It encodes CASSLAGARYNSPLHF. The chain recombines TRBV5-1 with TRBJ1-6; possible D gene TRBD1, 5 bases. Per the germline V gene, CDR1 is SGHRS and CDR2 is YFSETQ. V lost 0 bases and J lost 4, with 11 bases in between. The CDR3 totals 16 residues.

A single count supports this clone. The V gene is TRBV13, the J gene TRBJ1-2; 7 bases align to TRBD1. Germline CDR1 is PRHDT and CDR2 is FYEKMQ (reference sequence). The CDR3 is made up of 15 amino acids. The trim removed 5 bases at V and 5 bases at J, leaving 11 bases unmatched. The CDR3 sequence: CASSGQVAKEYGYTF. As DNA, the CDR3 is TGTGCCAGCAGCGGACAGGTCGCGAAGGAATATGGCTACACCTTC. The variable domain in full, with the rest retrieved from reference TRBV13 and TRBJ1-2, is AAGVIQSPRHLIKEKRETATLKCYPIPRHDTVYWYQQGPGQDPQFLISFYEKMQSDKGSIPDRFSAQQFSDYHSELNMSSLELGDSALYFCASSGQVAKEYGYTFGSGTRLTVV.

This sequence joins TRBV28 and TRBJ2-5; D uncertain. Germline V gene sequence: CDR1 MDHEN, CDR2 SYDVKM. The CDR3 consists of 14 residues. V was trimmed by 3 bases and J by 7 bases, leaving 15 bases between them. The CDR3 loop reads CASSFWPHQSTQYF. CDR3 coding DNA: TGTGCCAGCAGTTTCTGGCCACACCAGTCGACCCAGTACTTC. The entire variable domain, with the rest obtained from reference TRBV28 and TRBJ2-5, is as follows: DVKVTQSSRYLVKRTGEKVFLECVQDMDHENMFWYRQDPGLGLRLIYFSYDVKMKEKGDIPEGYSVSREKKERFSLILESASTNQTSMYLCASSFWPHQSTQYFGPGTRLLVL.

The V call is TRBV7-2, the J call TRBJ2-1; D gene uncertain. Trimming pared 3 bases from V and 11 bases from J, leaving 14 bases between. Germline V gene data show CDR1 as SGHTA and CDR2 as FQGNSA. The CDR3 sequence is 13 residues long. CDR3 DNA sequence: TGTGCCAGCAGCTTCGATCTCCGGCGCCAGCAGTTCTTC. It codes for CASSFDLRRQQFF.

The chain combines TRBV18 with TRBJ1-2; no clear D. The CDR3 has 17 amino acids. V lost 3 bases to trimming and J lost 3 bases, with 20 bases between them. CDR1 and CDR2 from the germline V gene are KGHSH and LQKENI. The chain's CDR3 is CASSPTQHSNNDYGYTF. CDR3 nucleotide sequence: TGTGCCAGCTCACCCACGCAACATTCCAACAATGACTATGGCTACACCTTC.

The chain combines TRBV2 with TRBJ2-6, with D perhaps TRBD2 (6 bases). The ends were cut back, 4 bases at V and 2 bases at J, with 12 bases in the middle. The CDR3 consists of 16 residues. The germline gives CDR1 SNHLY, CDR2 FYNNEI. The CDR3 sequence is CASSGRELAGANVLTF. The CDR3 nucleotides read TGTGCCAGCAGTGGGAGGGAACTGGCTGGGGCCAACGTCCTGACTTTC.

This chain links TRBV10-3 with TRBJ2-6; no clear D gene. Germline CDR1 reads ENHRY; CDR2 reads SYGVKD. Trimming shortened V by 2 bases and J by 2 bases, and 16 bases separated the two germline ends. CDR3 length: 18 residues. The CDR3 loop reads CAISEVPFSLAGANVLTF. The CDR3 bases are TGTGCCATCAGTGAGGTACCTTTTAGTCTAGCTGGGGCCAACGTCCTGACTTTC.

The chain employs TRBV9 and TRBJ2-5; D could derive from TRBD1 or TRBD2 (6 bases each). The V end lost 4 bases, the J end lost 5 bases, and 21 bases lay between the germline ends. This CDR3 is 16 amino acids long. In germline, CDR1 is SGDLS, CDR2 YYNGEE. The CDR3 nucleotides read TGTGCCAGCAGCCCTGGGAGGACGGGGGCCGGGGAGACCCAGTACTTC. It encodes CASSPGRTGAGETQYF. The full variable domain, its missing parts supplied by reference TRBV9 and TRBJ2-5, is DSGVTQTPKHLITATGQRVTLRCSPRSGDLSVYWYQQSLDQGLQFLIQYYNGEERAKGNILERFSAQQFPDLHSELNLSSLELGDSALYFCASSPGRTGAGETQYFGPGTRLLVL.

This clone has more than one count but fewer than ten. The chain uses TRBV6-6 and TRBJ2-5, with a tentative D call TRBD2 (6 bases). This CDR3 spans 15 amino acids. Trimming removed 5 bases from V and 2 bases from J, with 15 bases in between. CDR1 is MNHNY and CDR2 is SVGAGI in the germline V gene (reference sequence). CDR3 in amino acids: CASSPIGGRQETQYF. For the CDR3, the DNA is TGTGCCAGCAGTCCCATAGGAGGGAGGCAAGAGACCCAGTACTTC.

This CDR3 is CASSLAGTGQSPLHF. CDR3 coding DNA: TGTGCCAGCAGCTTGGCCGGGACAGGGCAATCACCCCTCCACTTT. This rearrangement joins TRBV5-6 to TRBJ1-6, with 9 bases that match TRBD1. CDR3 length: 15 residues. Germline V gene sequence: CDR1 SGHDT, CDR2 YYEEEE. With 0 bases clipped from V and 10 bases from J, the junction kept 5 bases outside the gene matches.

The V call is TRBV18, the J call TRBJ2-7; maybe TRBD2 (5 bases). CDR1 and CDR2 from the germline V gene are KGHSH and LQKENI. CDR3 length: 16 amino acids. V lost 3 bases to trimming and J lost 0 bases, with 15 bases between them. CDR3 coding DNA: TGTGCCAGCTCACCGACCTTCGGGGAAGGCTCCTACGAGCAGTACGTC. Its protein is CASSPTFGEGSYEQYV.